This T cell receptor beta chain was recorded in a study of brain T cells in children with intractable seizures. The study's findings and limits: HCMV serostatus was not known, and viral specificity came from CDR3 similarity only. Pre- and post-surgery blood differed in depth, so pre-surgery absences may be undersampling.

Remarks on this clone: Antigen specificity is unknown.

Time point denoted: blood from clinic visit 5 months post-surgery; TSC patient then seizure free. At least one anti-epileptic drug was given before surgery. TCRdb keeps only in-frame clones here, not all; method: immunoSEQ multiplex PCR. Of 300,000 to 400,000 clones listed, about 93% were seen once; the top ten hold about 6%. Specimen: peripheral blood, collected roughly 5 months after surgery. The TCR originated in a boy under three years old with tuberous sclerosis and intractable seizures.

The CDR3 nucleotides read TGTGCCAGCAGTGATCTCGGGAAGTATGGCTACACCTTC. It codes for CASSDLGKYGYTF. V is TRBV6-1 and J is TRBJ1-2; D call uncertain. The CDR3 has 13 amino acids. Germline values: CDR1 MNHNS, CDR2 SASEGT. Trimming took 3 bases from V and 5 from J, leaving 10 bases between them.